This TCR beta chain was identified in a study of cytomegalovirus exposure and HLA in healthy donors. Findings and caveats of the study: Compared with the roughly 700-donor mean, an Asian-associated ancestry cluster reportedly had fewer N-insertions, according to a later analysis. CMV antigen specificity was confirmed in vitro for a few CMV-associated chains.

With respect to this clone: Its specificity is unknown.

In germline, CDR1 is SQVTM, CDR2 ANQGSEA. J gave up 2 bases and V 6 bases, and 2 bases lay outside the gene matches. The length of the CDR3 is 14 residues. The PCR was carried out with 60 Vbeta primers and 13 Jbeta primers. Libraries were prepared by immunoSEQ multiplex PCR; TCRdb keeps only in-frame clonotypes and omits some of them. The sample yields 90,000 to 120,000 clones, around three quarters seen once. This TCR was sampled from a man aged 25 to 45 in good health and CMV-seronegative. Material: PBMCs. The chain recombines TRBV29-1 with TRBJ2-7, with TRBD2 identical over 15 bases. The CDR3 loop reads CSVGTSGGPYEQYF. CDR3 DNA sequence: TGCAGCGTAGGGACTAGCGGGGGGCCCTACGAGCAGTACTTC.